One sample yielded the 3 T cell receptor beta chains listed below, sequenced in a study of metastatic and nonmetastatic thyroid tumors. TCRdb reprocessed the PCR reads using MiXCR. The sample lists fewer than 20,000 clones; under 25% were seen once. Thyroid surgery was preceded by no treatment in any patient. The sequencing sample was made of tumor tissue. All receptors come from a female donor with papillary thyroid cancer or a benign thyroid nodule (not recorded which). Some clones in this sample may be carry-over from other donors' samples.

This clone was detected many times. The V call is TRBV28, the J call TRBJ1-6, with 12 bases that match TRBD1. This CDR3 spans 15 amino acids. The V and J ends lost 2 bases and 11 bases, in that order; junction bases with no gene match: 4. Germline V gene data show CDR1 as MDHEN and CDR2 as SYDVKM. The CDR3 loop reads CASSLGGQGATPLHF. The DNA for the CDR3 is TGTGCCAGCAGTTTAGGGGGACAGGGGGCTACACCCCTCCACTTT. Combining the CDR3 with reference TRBV28 and TRBJ1-6 gives the whole variable domain DVKVTQSSRYLVKRTGEKVFLECVQDMDHENMFWYRQDPGLGLRLIYFSYDVKMKEKGDIPEGYSVSREKKERFSLILESASTNQTSMYLCASSLGGQGATPLHFGNGTRLTVT.

This clone came up a few times. This chain connects TRBV6-1 to TRBJ2-3; tentatively, D is TRBD2 (5 bases). The CDR3 sequence is 12 residues long. Looked up from germline, CDR1 is MNHNS and CDR2 is SASEGT. V was shortened by 6 bases and J by 5 bases, with 9 bases between the two germline ends. The CDR3 loop is CASRDFGDTQYF. CDR3 in DNA: TGTGCCAGCAGGGACTTTGGAGATACGCAGTATTTT.

This clone was recorded at least ten times. The chain employs TRBV20-1 and TRBJ2-1, with 7 bases lining up with TRBD2. Germline V gene lookup returns CDR1 DFQATT and CDR2 SNEGSKA (reference sequence). V shed 6 bases, J shed 8 bases, and the junction held 13 bases outside the gene matches. This CDR3 is built from 14 residues. The CDR3 here is CSAGGWEGLDEQFF. CDR3 nucleotides: TGCAGTGCGGGAGGTTGGGAGGGCTTGGATGAGCAGTTCTTC.